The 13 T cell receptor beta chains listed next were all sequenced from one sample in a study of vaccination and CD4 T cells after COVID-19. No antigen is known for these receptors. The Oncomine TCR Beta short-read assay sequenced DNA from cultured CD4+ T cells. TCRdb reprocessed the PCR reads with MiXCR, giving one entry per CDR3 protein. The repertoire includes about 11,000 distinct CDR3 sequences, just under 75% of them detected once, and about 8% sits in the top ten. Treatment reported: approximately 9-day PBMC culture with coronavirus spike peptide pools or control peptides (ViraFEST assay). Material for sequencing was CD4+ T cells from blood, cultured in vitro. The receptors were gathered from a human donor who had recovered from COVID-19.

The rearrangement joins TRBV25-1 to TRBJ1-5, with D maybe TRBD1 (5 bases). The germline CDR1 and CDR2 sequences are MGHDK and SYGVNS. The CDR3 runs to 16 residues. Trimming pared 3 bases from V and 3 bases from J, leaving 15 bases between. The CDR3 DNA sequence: TGTGCCAGCAGTGAGGCAGGGTTTTCGATCAATCAGCCCCAGCATTTT. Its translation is CASSEAGFSINQPQHF.

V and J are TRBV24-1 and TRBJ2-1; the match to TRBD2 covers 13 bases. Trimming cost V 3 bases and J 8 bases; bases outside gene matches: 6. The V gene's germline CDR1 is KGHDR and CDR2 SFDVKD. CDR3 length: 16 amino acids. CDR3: CATSDPGLAGADEQFF. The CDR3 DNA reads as TGTGCCACCAGTGATCCCGGACTAGCGGGGGCAGATGAGCAGTTCTTC.

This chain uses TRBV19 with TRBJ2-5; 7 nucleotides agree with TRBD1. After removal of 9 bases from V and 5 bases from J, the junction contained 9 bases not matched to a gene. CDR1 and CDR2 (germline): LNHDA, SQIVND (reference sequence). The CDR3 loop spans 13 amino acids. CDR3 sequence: CASSDRPGETQYF. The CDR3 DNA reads TGTGCCAGCTCGGACAGGCCGGGGGAGACCCAGTACTTC.

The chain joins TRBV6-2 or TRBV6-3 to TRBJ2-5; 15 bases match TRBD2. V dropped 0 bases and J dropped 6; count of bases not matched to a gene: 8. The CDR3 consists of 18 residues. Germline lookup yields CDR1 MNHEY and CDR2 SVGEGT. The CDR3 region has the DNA TGTGCCAGCAGTTACTCTGGACTAGCGGGAGGGCCTAGAAAGACCCAGTACTTC. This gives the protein CASSYSGLAGGPRKTQYF.

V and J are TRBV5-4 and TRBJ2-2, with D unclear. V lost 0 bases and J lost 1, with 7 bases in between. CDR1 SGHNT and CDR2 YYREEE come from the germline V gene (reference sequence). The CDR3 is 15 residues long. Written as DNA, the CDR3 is TGTGCCAGCAGCTTGGGCTCCCTGAACACCGGGGAGCTGTTTTTT. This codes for CASSLGSLNTGELFF.

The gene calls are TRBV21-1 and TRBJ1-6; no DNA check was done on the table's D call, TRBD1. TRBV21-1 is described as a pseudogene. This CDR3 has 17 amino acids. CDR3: CARGASGDGRYNSPLHF. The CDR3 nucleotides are TGTGCCAGAGGGGCGTCAGGCGACGGTAGGTATAATTCACCCCTCCACTTT.

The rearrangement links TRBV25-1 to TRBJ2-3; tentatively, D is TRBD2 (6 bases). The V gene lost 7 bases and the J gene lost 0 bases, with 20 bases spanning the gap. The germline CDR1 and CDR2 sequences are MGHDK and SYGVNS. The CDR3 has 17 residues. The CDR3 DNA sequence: TGTGCCAGCACCTCCCCGCGGGGTTCCCTTAGCACAGATACGCAGTATTTT. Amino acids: CASTSPRGSLSTDTQYF.

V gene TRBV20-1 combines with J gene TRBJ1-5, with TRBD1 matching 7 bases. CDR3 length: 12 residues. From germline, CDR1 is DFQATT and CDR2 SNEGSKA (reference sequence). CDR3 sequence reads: CRVGQGNQPQHF. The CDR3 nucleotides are TGCAGGGTAGGACAGGGCAATCAGCCCCAGCATTTT.

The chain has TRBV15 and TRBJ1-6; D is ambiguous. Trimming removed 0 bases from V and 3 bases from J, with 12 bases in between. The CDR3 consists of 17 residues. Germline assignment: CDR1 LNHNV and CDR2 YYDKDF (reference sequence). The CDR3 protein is CATSRDRTTGYNSPLHF. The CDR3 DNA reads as TGTGCCACCAGCAGAGATAGGACGACGGGCTATAATTCACCCCTCCACTTT.

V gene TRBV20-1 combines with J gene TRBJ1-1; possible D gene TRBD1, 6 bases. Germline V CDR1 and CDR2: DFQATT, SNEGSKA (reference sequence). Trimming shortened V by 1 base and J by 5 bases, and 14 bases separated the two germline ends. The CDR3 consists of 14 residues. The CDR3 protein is CSARGGQGRTEAFF. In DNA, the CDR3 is TGCAGTGCTAGAGGGGGGCAGGGAAGGACTGAAGCTTTCTTT.

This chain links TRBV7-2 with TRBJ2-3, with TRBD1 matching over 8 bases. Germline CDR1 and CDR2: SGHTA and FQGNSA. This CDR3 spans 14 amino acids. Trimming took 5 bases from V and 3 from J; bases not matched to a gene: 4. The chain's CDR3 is CASSPGQGTDTQYF. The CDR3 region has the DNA TGTGCCAGCAGCCCAGGACAGGGTACAGATACGCAGTATTTT.

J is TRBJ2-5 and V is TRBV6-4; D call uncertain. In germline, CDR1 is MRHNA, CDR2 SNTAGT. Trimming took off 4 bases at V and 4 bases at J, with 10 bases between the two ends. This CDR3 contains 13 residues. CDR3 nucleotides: TGTGCCAGCAGTGGGGATATGGCAGAGACCCAGTACTTC. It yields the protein CASSGDMAETQYF.

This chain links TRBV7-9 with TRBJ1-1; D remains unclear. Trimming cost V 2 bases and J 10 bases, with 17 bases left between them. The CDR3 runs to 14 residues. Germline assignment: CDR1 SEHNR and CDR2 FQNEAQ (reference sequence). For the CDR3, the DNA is TGTGCCAGCAGCTTATCACCCAGCAGAGCTGGAGCTTTCTTT. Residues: CASSLSPSRAGAFF. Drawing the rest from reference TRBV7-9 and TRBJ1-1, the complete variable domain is DTGVSQNPRHKITKRGQNVTFRCDPISEHNRLYWYRQTLGQGPEFLTYFQNEAQLEKSRLLSDRFSAERPKGSFSTLEIQRTEQGDSAMYLCASSLSPSRAGAFFGQGTRLTVV.